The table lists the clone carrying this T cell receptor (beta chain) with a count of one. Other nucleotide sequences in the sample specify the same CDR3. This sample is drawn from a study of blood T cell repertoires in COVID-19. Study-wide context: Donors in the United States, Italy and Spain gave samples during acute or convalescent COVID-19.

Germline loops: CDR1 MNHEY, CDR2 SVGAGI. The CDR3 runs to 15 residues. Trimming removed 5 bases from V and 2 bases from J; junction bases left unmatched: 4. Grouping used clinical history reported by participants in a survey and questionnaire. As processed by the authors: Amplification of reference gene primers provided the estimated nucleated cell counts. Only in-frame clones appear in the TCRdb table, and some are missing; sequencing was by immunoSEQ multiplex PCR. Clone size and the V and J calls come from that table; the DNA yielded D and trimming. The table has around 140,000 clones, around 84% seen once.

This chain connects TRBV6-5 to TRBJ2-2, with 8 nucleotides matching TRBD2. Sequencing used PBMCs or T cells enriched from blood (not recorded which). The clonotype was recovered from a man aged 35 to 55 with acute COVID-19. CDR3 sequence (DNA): TGTGCCAGCAGTCTCGGGGGGGCCAACACCGGGGAGCTGTTTTTT. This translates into CASSLGGANTGELFF.